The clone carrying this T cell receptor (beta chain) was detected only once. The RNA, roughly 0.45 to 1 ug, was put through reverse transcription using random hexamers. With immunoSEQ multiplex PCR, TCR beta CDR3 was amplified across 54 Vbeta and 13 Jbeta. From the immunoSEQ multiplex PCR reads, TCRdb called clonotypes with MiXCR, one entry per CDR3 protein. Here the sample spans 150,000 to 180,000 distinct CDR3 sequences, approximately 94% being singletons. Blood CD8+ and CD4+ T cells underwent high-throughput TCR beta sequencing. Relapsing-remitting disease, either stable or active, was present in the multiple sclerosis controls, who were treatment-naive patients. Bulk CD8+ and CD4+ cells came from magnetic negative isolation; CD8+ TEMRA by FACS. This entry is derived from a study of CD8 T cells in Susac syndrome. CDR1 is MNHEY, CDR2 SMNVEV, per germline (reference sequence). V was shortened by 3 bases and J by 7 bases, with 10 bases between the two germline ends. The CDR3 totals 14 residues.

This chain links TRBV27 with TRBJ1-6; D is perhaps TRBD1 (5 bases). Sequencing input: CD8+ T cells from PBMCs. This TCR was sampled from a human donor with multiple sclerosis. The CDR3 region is CASSLLGTNSPLHF. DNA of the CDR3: TGTGCCAGCAGTTTGTTAGGGACCAATTCACCCCTCCACTTT.